Included here is one T cell receptor (beta chain) sequence, with context. The data were obtained in a study of blood T cell repertoires in COVID-19. Looking at the study overall: PBMCs, B-cell-depleted T cells, or T cells provided the cDNA or gDNA that made up the material.

CDR3 length: 15 amino acids. Germline V gene sequence: CDR1 LGHDT, CDR2 YNNKEL (reference sequence). V lost 0 bases, J lost 2 bases, and 9 bases lay in between. As originally analysed: Using reference gene primer amplification, nucleated cell counts were estimated. This table comes from immunoSEQ multiplex PCR, and its TCRdb copy is limited to in-frame clones, with some not included. Clone size and V and J calls were adopted from that table, with D and trimming inferred from the DNA. The sample has 95,000 or so clones, under 85% seen once. The chain couples TRBV3-1 (or the pseudogene TRBV3-2) to TRBJ2-3, with D maybe TRBD2 (5 bases). Sequencing was done on a sample of peripheral blood. The source of this sequence is a human donor in a cohort sampled during active COVID-19. The CDR3 reads CASSQDWTYTDTQYF. The CDR3 nucleotides read TGTGCCAGCAGCCAAGATTGGACTTACACAGATACGCAGTATTTT.